The 26 T cell receptor beta chains reported below all come from one sample, sequenced in a study of T-cell memory formation after mild COVID-19. TCRdb independently ran MiXCR on the 5' RACE reads; one entry per CDR3 protein. Of roughly 450,000 distinct CDR3 sequences listed, 15% to 20% are singletons. Sequencing was carried out using PBMCs or a T cell subset sorted from them (not recorded which). These receptors all come from an adult woman who had mild COVID-19 (a few samples of this study predate the infection). Cell type and time point are not known.

V usage is TRBV12-5 and J usage is TRBJ2-3; D may be TRBD1 or TRBD2 (5 bases each). Germline V gene data show CDR1 as LGHNT and CDR2 as FRNRAP. V was trimmed by 7 bases and J by 2 bases, leaving 16 bases between them. CDR3 size: 15 residues. DNA for the CDR3: TGTGCTAGTGCCTCGGGACGGGGTTACACAGATACGCAGTATTTT. It translates to CASASGRGYTDTQYF.

There are a few counts of this clonotype. The chain carries TRBV4-1 and TRBJ2-3; D ambiguous. The germline V gene has CDR1 MGHRA and CDR2 YSYEKL. The CDR3 length is 15 residues. Between the trimmed V and J ends, which lost 1 base and 2 bases, there was a span of 10 bases. The CDR3 sequence is CASSQGGYDTDTQYF. CDR3 DNA sequence: TGCGCCAGCAGCCAAGGGGGATATGACACAGATACGCAGTATTTT.

The genes are TRBV12-3 or TRBV12-4 and TRBJ1-2; 9 bases match TRBD1. The V segment lost 6 bases and the J segment 1 base; nucleotides outside the gene matches: 6. The length of the CDR3 is 15 residues. As DNA, the CDR3 is TGTGCCAGCAGGTTGGGACAGGGTGTTAACTATGGCTACACCTTC. Residues: CASRLGQGVNYGYTF.

This chain uses TRBV5-5 with TRBJ2-7, with D perhaps matching TRBD1 (5 bases). The CDR3 spans 15 residues. V lost 2 bases and J lost 3, with 15 bases in between. CDR1 is SGHKS, CDR2 YYEKEE, per germline (reference sequence). The CDR3 nucleotides read TGTGCCAGCAGCTTCTCGGATAGGGGTTTCTACGAGCAGTACTTC. Translating gives CASSFSDRGFYEQYF.

This clonotype was found a few times. This chain connects TRBV6-6 to TRBJ1-1; 9 nucleotides agree with TRBD1. V trimming: 5 bases; J trimming: 4 bases; junction bases outside the gene matches: 5. CDR3 length: 14 residues. Germline-derived CDR1 and CDR2 are MNHNY and SVGAGI (reference sequence). This chain's CDR3 is CASSQGQGPTEAFF. The CDR3 nucleotides are TGTGCCAGCAGTCAGGGACAGGGCCCCACTGAAGCTTTCTTT.

This clonotype was detected only a few times. The chain couples TRBV20-1 to TRBJ2-3; TRBD2 agrees at 11 bases. V was clipped by 4 bases and J by 0 bases; unmatched bases: 6. Germline loops: CDR1 DFQATT, CDR2 SNEGSKA (reference sequence). The CDR3 contains 16 residues. CDR3 in DNA: TGCAGTGCTACCCCGGGACTAGCGGCTAGCACAGATACGCAGTATTTT. Residues: CSATPGLAASTDTQYF.

This clonotype appeared many times. The V and J genes are TRBV5-6 and TRBJ2-2; unclear D gene. Deletions cut 5 bases from V and 3 bases from J, with 5 bases between. Germline CDR1 is SGHDT and CDR2 is YYEEEE. The CDR3 has 12 residues. CDR3: CASSWDTGELFF. The DNA for the CDR3 is TGTGCCAGCAGTTGGGACACCGGGGAGCTGTTTTTT.

This clonotype was seen only a few times. One end of the junction is discordant with germline, which a read error may explain. The rearrangement joins TRBV5-1 to TRBJ2-3, with TRBD2 matching 8 bases. The CDR3 is 16 amino acids. Germline V lookup: CDR1 SGHRS, CDR2 YFSETQ. The CDR3 region has the DNA TGCGACAGCAGCTTGGTAATAGCGGGAAACACAGATACGCAGTATTTT. The encoded protein is CDSSLVIAGNTDTQYF. The variable domain in full, with the rest retrieved from reference TRBV5-1 and TRBJ2-3, is KAGVTQTPRYLIKTRGQQVTLSCSPISGHRSVSWYQQTPGQGLQFLFEYFSETQRNKGNFPGRFSGRQFSNSRSEMNVSTLELGDSALYLCDSSLVIAGNTDTQYFGPGTRLTVL.

This clonotype has more than one count but fewer than ten. The genes are TRBV20-1 and TRBJ2-3; D gene ambiguous. This CDR3 is built from 15 residues. V was shortened by 0 bases and J by 0 bases, with 10 bases between the two germline ends. The germline gives CDR1 DFQATT, CDR2 SNEGSKA (reference sequence). CDR3 DNA sequence: TGCAGTGCTAGAGAGAGCTGGCTGAGCACAGATACGCAGTATTTT. Translation: CSARESWLSTDTQYF.

This clonotype was seen repeatedly, ten times or more. The chain combines TRBV12-3 or TRBV12-4 with TRBJ2-3, with D perhaps matching TRBD2 (5 bases). CDR3 length: 15 amino acids. V was clipped by 6 bases and J by 0 bases, with 13 bases between them. As DNA, the CDR3 is TGTGCCAGCAGCCTACGGACTGGGAGCACAGATACGCAGTATTTT. Protein sequence: CASSLRTGSTDTQYF.

In its sample, this clonotype was seen a few times. The rearrangement joins TRBV12-3 or TRBV12-4 to TRBJ1-1, with 8 bases aligning to TRBD1. The CDR3 length is 11 residues. Trimming cost V 6 bases and J 11 bases; bases outside gene matches: 5. The chain's CDR3 is CASSWTGSAFF. In nucleotides, the CDR3 is TGTGCCAGCAGCTGGACAGGGAGTGCTTTCTTT.

This clonotype turned up a few times. This rearrangement joins TRBV14 to TRBJ1-3; D not resolved. Germline V lookup: CDR1 SGHDN, CDR2 FVKESK. V was clipped by 0 bases and J by 0 bases, with 9 bases between them. The CDR3 has 16 residues. Here the CDR3 DNA reads TGTGCCAGCAGCCAAGAAACGGTGCACTCTGGAAACACCATATATTTT. Its translation is CASSQETVHSGNTIYF.

This clonotype was seen a single time. The chain combines TRBV5-1 with TRBJ2-2, with TRBD2 identical over 10 bases. Germline trimming cut 7 bases from V and 5 bases from J; bases unmatched to any gene: 11. Germline V gene sequence: CDR1 SGHRS, CDR2 YFSETQ. The CDR3 extends over 16 amino acids. Written as DNA, the CDR3 is TGCGCCAGCCGGACACCGGCTAGCGGGGGAACCGGGGAGCTGTTTTTT. This encodes CASRTPASGGTGELFF.

The V and J genes are TRBV12-3 or TRBV12-4 and TRBJ2-3; TRBD1 agrees at 9 bases. Trimming removed 5 bases from V and 5 bases from J; junction bases left unmatched: 8. CDR3 length equals 15 residues. CDR3 amino acids: CASSATGGGGDTQYF. In DNA form, the CDR3 reads TGTGCCAGCAGTGCCACAGGGGGCGGCGGAGATACGCAGTATTTT.

In this sample, this clonotype turned up a few times. The chain employs TRBV7-2 and TRBJ2-7, with 10 bases aligning to TRBD2. V was clipped by 5 bases and J by 4 bases; unmatched bases: 2. This CDR3 comprises 13 residues. Looked up from germline, CDR1 is SGHTA and CDR2 is FQGNSA. CDR3 sequence: CASSHSGRYEQYF. The CDR3, as DNA: TGTGCCAGCAGCCATAGCGGGAGGTACGAGCAGTACTTC. Based on the CDR3 plus reference TRBV7-2 and TRBJ2-7, the full variable domain is GAGVSQSPSNKVTEKGKDVELRCDPISGHTALYWYRQSLGQGLEFLIYFQGNSAPDKSGLPSDRFSAERTGGSVSTLTIQRTQQEDSAVYLCASSHSGRYEQYFGPGTRLTVT.

This sequence joins TRBV24-1 and TRBJ2-1, with TRBD2 matching 11 bases. The trim removed 4 bases at V and 8 bases at J, leaving 12 bases unmatched. This CDR3 has 17 residues. Per the germline V gene, CDR1 is KGHDR and CDR2 is SFDVKD. In DNA form, the CDR3 reads TGTGCCACCAGTGACCCAGTTCGGACTAGCGGGTACGATGAGCAGTTCTTC. It encodes CATSDPVRTSGYDEQFF.

This clonotype appeared many times. The chain links TRBV4-2 to TRBJ2-5; TRBD2 matches at 8 bases. Germline assignment: CDR1 LGHNA and CDR2 YNFKEQ. The trim removed 3 bases at V and 3 bases at J, leaving 3 bases unmatched. The CDR3 runs 14 residues. The CDR3 sequence is CASSQGLGEETQYF. In nucleotides, the CDR3 is TGTGCCAGCAGCCAGGGACTAGGGGAAGAGACCCAGTACTTC.

This clonotype has just a few counts. The chain carries TRBV12-3 or TRBV12-4 and TRBJ1-5; TRBD1 matches at 9 bases. The CDR3 sequence is 16 residues long. Trimming cost V 6 bases and J 2 bases; bases outside gene matches: 8. The CDR3 DNA is TGTGCCAGCAGGGGACAGGGCAATATGGGCAATCAGCCCCAGCATTTT. Amino acids: CASRGQGNMGNQPQHF.

The chain joins TRBV5-6 to TRBJ2-1; D unresolved. Germline CDR1 and CDR2: SGHDT and YYEEEE. Trimming removed 0 bases at V and 6 bases at J, with 16 bases between. The CDR3 spans 16 residues. The CDR3 DNA is TGTGCCAGCAGCTTGGTATCAAGTGCCGCCATCAATGAGCAGTTCTTC. It is translated as CASSLVSSAAINEQFF.

This rearrangement joins TRBV6-5 to TRBJ2-2; tentatively, D is TRBD1 (6 bases). V lost 6 bases, J lost 7 bases, and 21 bases lay in between. CDR1 is MNHEY, CDR2 SVGAGI, per germline. The CDR3 runs to 16 residues. In nucleotides, the CDR3 is TGTGCCAGCAGCGAAAGAGGGGCAGGGGTGGACGGGGAGCTGTTTTTT. It encodes CASSERGAGVDGELFF.

This clonotype was found a few times. This chain connects TRBV4-2 to TRBJ2-5, with 9 bases that match TRBD2. Unmatched junction bases numbered 9, after V lost 3 bases and J lost 4 bases. Germline CDR1 LGHNA, CDR2 YNFKEQ. The CDR3 spans 16 residues. This CDR3 reads CASSQTLAGAGETQYF. CDR3 nucleotide sequence: TGTGCCAGCAGCCAGACCTTAGCGGGAGCCGGAGAGACCCAGTACTTC.

This clonotype has at least ten counts. This chain joins TRBV12-3 or TRBV12-4 and TRBJ1-2; 7 nucleotides agree with TRBD1. The V segment lost 6 bases and the J segment 8 bases; nucleotides outside the gene matches: 15. The CDR3 totals 15 residues. CDR3 loop: CASSLKLQGSGGYTF. The CDR3 DNA sequence: TGTGCCAGCAGCCTAAAGCTACAGGGGTCGGGGGGCTACACCTTC.

The sample holds a few counts of this clonotype. This chain joins TRBV7-2 and TRBJ2-2, with 8 nucleotides matching TRBD2. The CDR3 extends over 15 amino acids. The V gene's germline CDR1 is SGHTA and CDR2 FQGNSA. Losses at the gene ends were 0 bases for V and 5 bases for J; bases not matched to a gene: 2. The CDR3 DNA is TGTGCCAGCAGCTTAGCACTAGCGGAGACCGGGGAGCTGTTTTTT. Translated: CASSLALAETGELFF.

The rearrangement uses TRBV3-1 and TRBJ2-2; D could derive from TRBD1 or TRBD2 (5 bases each). Germline loops: CDR1 LGHDT, CDR2 YNNKEL (reference sequence). V was pared by 10 bases and J by 6 bases, with 9 bases between. The CDR3 consists of 11 residues. The chain's CDR3 is CATRGAGELFF. DNA of the CDR3: TGTGCCACGAGAGGGGCCGGGGAGCTGTTTTTT.

This rearrangement joins TRBV10-3 to TRBJ1-1; 7 positions match TRBD1. V dropped 6 bases and J dropped 3; count of bases not matched to a gene: 7. Germline lookup yields CDR1 ENHRY and CDR2 SYGVKD. The CDR3 has 14 residues. The CDR3 bases are TGTGCCATCAGCCCACAGGGACAGTACACTGAAGCTTTCTTT. Translation: CAISPQGQYTEAFF.

This clonotype was picked up a small number of times. CDR3 loop: CASSFRVAGTSISYEQYF. The DNA of the CDR3 is TGCGCCAGCAGCTTCCGGGTAGCGGGAACCTCAATCTCCTACGAGCAGTACTTC. This chain uses TRBV5-1 with TRBJ2-7; 8 bases fit TRBD2. From germline, CDR1 is SGHRS and CDR2 YFSETQ. The CDR3 is 18 amino acids. V lost 2 bases, J lost 0 bases, and 13 bases stayed unmatched.